Following are 21 T cell receptor beta chains from one sample sequenced in a study of identical twins. TCRdb fed the 5' RACE reads into MiXCR, producing one record per CDR3 protein. The data contain about 250,000 distinct CDR3 sequences, around 15% of them singletons. The material sequenced was memory (CD45RO+) T cells sorted from blood. The receptors shown here come from a woman aged 18-29 years in good health.

The chain has TRBV19 and TRBJ2-1, with 11 positions matching TRBD2. Germline V CDR1 and CDR2: LNHDA, SQIVND (reference sequence). The CDR3 is 18 amino acids. With 1 base clipped from V and 4 bases from J, the junction kept 9 bases outside the gene matches. The CDR3 region has the DNA TGTGCCAGTAGTATAGCGGGGGCTAGCGGGGGGATTTACAATGAGCAGTTCTTC. Translating gives CASSIAGASGGIYNEQFF.

This clonotype showed up many times. The chain links TRBV6-5 to TRBJ2-5; maybe TRBD2 (6 bases). This CDR3 comprises 15 residues. Germline assignment: CDR1 MNHEY and CDR2 SVGAGI. Trimming took 1 base from V and 4 from J, leaving 13 bases between them. CDR3 sequence reads: CASSYYPRGIETQYF. In DNA, the CDR3 is TGTGCCAGCAGTTACTACCCCCGGGGGATAGAGACCCAGTACTTC.

This clonotype has at least ten counts. The chain joins TRBV29-1 to TRBJ2-3; TRBD1 matches at 7 bases. The CDR3 is 16 residues long. Trimming at V came to 8 bases and at J to 0 bases, leaving 14 bases not matched to a gene. Germline V CDR1 and CDR2: SQVTM, ANQGSEA. CDR3 DNA sequence: TGCAGCACGAAACTACGGGACAGCCCTAGCACAGATACGCAGTATTTT. Translated: CSTKLRDSPSTDTQYF.

The chain combines TRBV5-6 with TRBJ1-4; 10 bases are a match to TRBD1. Trimming at V came to 4 bases and at J to 7 bases, leaving 7 bases not matched to a gene. CDR1 is SGHDT, CDR2 YYEEEE, per germline. CDR3 size: 15 residues. CDR3 in DNA: TGTGCCAGCAGCACGCCGGGACAGGGGTCTGAAAAACTGTTTTTT. Translation gives CASSTPGQGSEKLFF.

The genes are TRBV12-3 or TRBV12-4 and TRBJ2-2; 9 bases are a match to TRBD2. The length of the CDR3 is 14 residues. Germline trimming cut 6 bases from V and 4 bases from J; bases unmatched to any gene: 3. CDR3 nucleotides: TGTGCCAGCAGGACTAGCGGAAGCACCGGGGAGCTGTTTTTT. Protein: CASRTSGSTGELFF.

This clonotype was observed at least ten times. The chain links TRBV7-9 to TRBJ2-3; TRBD1 might be the D (6 bases). Germline V gene data show CDR1 as SEHNR and CDR2 as FQNEAQ (reference sequence). Trimming took off 1 base at V and 6 bases at J, with 11 bases between the two ends. The CDR3 spans 14 residues. The CDR3 coding sequence is TGTGCCAGCAGCTTAGATAGGACAGAGGATACGCAGTATTTT. Translated: CASSLDRTEDTQYF.

The rearrangement joins TRBV7-2 to TRBJ1-1; possible D gene TRBD1, 5 bases. V gave up 1 base and J gave up 3 bases, with 9 bases separating them. This CDR3 contains 14 residues. Per the germline V gene, CDR1 is SGHTA and CDR2 is FQGNSA. CDR3 sequence: CASSLVGGYTEAFF. The CDR3 coding sequence is TGTGCCAGCAGCTTAGTTGGGGGGTACACTGAAGCTTTCTTT.

The table lists this clonotype with a few counts. V and J are TRBV30 and TRBJ2-7, with D perhaps matching TRBD2 (5 bases). There are 12 residues in the CDR3. Per germline, CDR1 GTSNPN and CDR2 SVGIG (reference sequence). Deletions cut 5 bases from V and 5 bases from J, with 13 bases between. CDR3 amino acids: CAWSPGIHEQYF. The CDR3 nucleotides read TGTGCCTGGTCACCGGGGATCCACGAGCAGTACTTC.

V and J are TRBV15 and TRBJ2-1; tentatively, D is TRBD2 (5 bases). Germline V gene data show CDR1 as LNHNV and CDR2 as YYDKDF (reference sequence). This CDR3 has 13 residues. With 4 bases removed from V and 6 bases from J, the gap between germline ends came to 10 bases. This CDR3 reads CATSTARGNEQFF. DNA for the CDR3: TGTGCCACCAGCACGGCTCGGGGCAATGAGCAGTTCTTC.

This clonotype was counted many times. The genes are TRBV5-1 and TRBJ2-2; a possible D gene is TRBD2 (6 bases). Germline V gene sequence: CDR1 SGHRS, CDR2 YFSETQ. The ends were cut back, 1 base at V and 4 bases at J, with 8 bases in the middle. This CDR3 is built from 14 residues. This CDR3 is CASSLLSGTGELFF. The CDR3 DNA follows: TGCGCCAGCAGCTTGCTTAGCGGCACCGGGGAGCTGTTTTTT.

The chain uses TRBV6-4 and TRBJ2-1; 9 bases are shared with TRBD2. The CDR3 is made up of 15 amino acids. CDR1 and CDR2 (germline): MRHNA, SNTAGT. The V segment lost 2 bases and the J segment 5 bases; nucleotides outside the gene matches: 4. DNA of the CDR3: TGTGCCAGCAGTGACCATAGCGGGGGAGACAATGAGCAGTTCTTC. Protein sequence: CASSDHSGGDNEQFF.

This clonotype was counted between two and nine times. V is TRBV28 and J is TRBJ2-1; 9 nucleotides line up with TRBD1. The CDR3 has 13 amino acids. With V trimmed by 7 bases and J by 6 bases, 4 bases remained unmatched. Germline loops: CDR1 MDHEN, CDR2 SYDVKM. The CDR3 sequence is CASNRGHVNEQFF. CDR3 nucleotide sequence: TGTGCCAGCAACAGGGGGCATGTCAATGAGCAGTTCTTC.

This clonotype was observed a few times. This sequence joins TRBV20-1 and TRBJ1-2; TRBD1 is a possible D gene (6 bases). CDR3 length equals 14 residues. The germline V gene encodes CDR1 DFQATT and CDR2 SNEGSKA (reference sequence). The V end lost 0 bases, the J end lost 6 bases, and 14 bases lay between the germline ends. The CDR3 is CSARDSRGGDGYTF. CDR3 bases: TGCAGTGCTAGAGATAGCAGGGGAGGAGATGGCTACACCTTC.

There are a few counts of this clonotype. The genes are TRBV10-1 and TRBJ2-5, with 7 bases that match TRBD2. Germline V gives CDR1 WNHNN, CDR2 SYGVQD (reference sequence). The junction had 11 bases not matched to a gene; V was cut back by 6 bases and J by 7 bases. The CDR3 extends over 14 amino acids. This CDR3 is CASSGLGEDGTQYF. The CDR3 DNA reads TGCGCCAGCAGCGGACTAGGAGAGGATGGGACCCAGTACTTC.

This chain links TRBV18 with TRBJ2-5; unclear D gene. Germline V gene lookup returns CDR1 KGHSH and CDR2 LQKENI. This CDR3 region has 13 residues. Trimming took 3 bases from V and 5 from J, leaving 10 bases between them. CDR3 DNA: TGTGCCAGCTCACCCACAGTGGACGAGACCCAGTACTTC. Translation: CASSPTVDETQYF.

This clonotype turned up a few times. V gene TRBV12-3 or TRBV12-4 combines with J gene TRBJ2-1, with D possibly matching TRBD1 (5 bases). The germline V and J ends were trimmed by 4 bases and 6 bases, with 13 bases remaining between them. The CDR3 sequence is 14 residues long. CDR3 nucleotides: TGTGCCAGCAGTTGGAGCAGGGCTGGCAATGAGCAGTTCTTC. Translating it yields CASSWSRAGNEQFF.

V is TRBV18 and J is TRBJ2-7; either TRBD1 or TRBD2 may fit D (5 bases each). The V and J ends lost 3 bases and 6 bases respectively, with 12 bases between them. This CDR3 spans 13 amino acids. Germline-derived CDR1 and CDR2 are KGHSH and LQKENI. CDR3 sequence reads: CASSPGPSTEQYF. The CDR3 bases are TGTGCCAGCTCACCGGGACCATCAACCGAGCAGTACTTC.

This chain links TRBV19 with TRBJ1-5; D remains unclear. Germline assignment: CDR1 LNHDA and CDR2 SQIVND (reference sequence). This CDR3 spans 15 amino acids. Trimming removed 4 bases at V and 3 bases at J, with 13 bases between. The CDR3 sequence: CASSTPAANNQPQHF. The CDR3 DNA is TGTGCCAGTAGTACCCCGGCAGCCAACAATCAGCCCCAGCATTTT.

The rearrangement links TRBV29-1 to TRBJ2-1; a weak D match, TRBD2 (7 bases). The germline V gene encodes CDR1 SQVTM and CDR2 ANQGSEA. Trimming removed 5 bases at V and 4 bases at J, with 15 bases between. The CDR3 has 14 residues. The CDR3: CSVQGTKSYNEQFF. CDR3 nucleotides: TGCAGCGTTCAGGGGACTAAATCTTACAATGAGCAGTTCTTC.

The chain employs TRBV12-3 or TRBV12-4 and TRBJ1-1; D is uncertain. The length of the CDR3 is 15 residues. V was clipped by 6 bases and J by 3 bases, with 17 bases between them. The CDR3 DNA follows: TGTGCCAGCAGGAGCAGGATCGTCGGCGACACTGAAGCTTTCTTT. Its protein is CASRSRIVGDTEAFF.

The table lists this clonotype with a few counts. The CDR3 sequence: CASSFNRMNTEAFF. CDR3 bases: TGTGCCAGCAGCTTTAACAGAATGAACACTGAAGCTTTCTTT. The chain recombines TRBV7-2 with TRBJ1-1; no clear D. In germline, CDR1 is SGHTA, CDR2 FQGNSA. The CDR3 is made up of 14 amino acids. Between the trimmed V and J ends, which lost 3 bases and 0 bases, there was a span of 8 bases.